The entry below describes one TCR beta chain. The data were taken from a study of blood T cell repertoires in COVID-19. The data were produced by immunoSEQ multiplex PCR, yet TCRdb's version contains in-frame clones alone and is incomplete. The sample carries around 100,000 clones, over 80% recorded once. Trimming stripped 3 bases from V and 4 bases from J, with 12 bases between. There are 14 residues in the CDR3. Germline V gene data show CDR1 as LNHDA and CDR2 as SQIVND (reference sequence). The chain combines TRBV19 with TRBJ1-1; no clear D gene. This sequence was found in a man between 45 and 60 years old with active or convalescent COVID-19. Sequencing was performed on peripheral blood. DNA of the CDR3: TGTGCCAGTAGTATGTATGAGGCAGTCACTGAAGCTTTCTTT. This sequence encodes CASSMYEAVTEAFF.